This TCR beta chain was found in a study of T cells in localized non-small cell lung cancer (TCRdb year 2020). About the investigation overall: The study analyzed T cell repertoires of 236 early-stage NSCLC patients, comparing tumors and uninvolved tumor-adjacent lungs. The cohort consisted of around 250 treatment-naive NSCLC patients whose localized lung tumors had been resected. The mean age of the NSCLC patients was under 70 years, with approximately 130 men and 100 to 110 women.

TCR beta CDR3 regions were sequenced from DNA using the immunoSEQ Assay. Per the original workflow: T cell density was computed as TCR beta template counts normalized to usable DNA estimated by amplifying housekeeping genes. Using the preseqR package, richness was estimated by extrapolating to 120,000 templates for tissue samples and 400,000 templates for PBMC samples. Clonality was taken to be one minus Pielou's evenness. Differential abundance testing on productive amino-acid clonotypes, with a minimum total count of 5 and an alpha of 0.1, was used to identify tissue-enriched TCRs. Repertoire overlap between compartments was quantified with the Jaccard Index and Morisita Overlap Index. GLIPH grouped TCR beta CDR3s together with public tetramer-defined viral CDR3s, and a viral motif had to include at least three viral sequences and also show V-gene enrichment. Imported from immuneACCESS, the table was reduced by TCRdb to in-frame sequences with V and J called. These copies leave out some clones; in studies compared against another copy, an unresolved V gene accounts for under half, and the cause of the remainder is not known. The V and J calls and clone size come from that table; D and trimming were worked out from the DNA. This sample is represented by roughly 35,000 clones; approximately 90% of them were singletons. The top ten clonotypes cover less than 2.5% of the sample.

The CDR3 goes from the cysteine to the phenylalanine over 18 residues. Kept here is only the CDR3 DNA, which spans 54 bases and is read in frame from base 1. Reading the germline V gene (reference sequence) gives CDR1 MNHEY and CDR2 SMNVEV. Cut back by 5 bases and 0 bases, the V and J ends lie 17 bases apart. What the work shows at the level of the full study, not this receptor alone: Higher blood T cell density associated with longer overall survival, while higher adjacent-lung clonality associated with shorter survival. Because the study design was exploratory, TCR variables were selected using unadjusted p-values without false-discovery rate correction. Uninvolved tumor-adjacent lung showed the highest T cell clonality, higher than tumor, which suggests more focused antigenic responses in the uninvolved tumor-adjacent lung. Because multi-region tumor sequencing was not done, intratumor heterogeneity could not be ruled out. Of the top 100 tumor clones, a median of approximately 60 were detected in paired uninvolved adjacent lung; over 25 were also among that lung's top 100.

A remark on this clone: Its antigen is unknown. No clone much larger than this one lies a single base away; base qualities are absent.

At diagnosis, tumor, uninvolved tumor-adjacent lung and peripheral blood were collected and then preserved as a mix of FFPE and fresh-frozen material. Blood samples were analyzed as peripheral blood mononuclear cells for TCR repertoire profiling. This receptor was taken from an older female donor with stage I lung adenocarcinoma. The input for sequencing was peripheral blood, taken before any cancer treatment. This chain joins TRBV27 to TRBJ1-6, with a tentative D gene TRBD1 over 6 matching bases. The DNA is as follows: TGTGCCAGCAGTCCCCGTAGCAGGGGTAGCTCCTATAATTCACCCCTCCACTTT. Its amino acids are CASSPRSRGSSYNSPLHF.